A single sample is the source of the 27 T cell receptor beta chains below, sequenced in a study of response to subunit inactivated influenza vaccine. TCRdb re-called the RT-PCR reads through MiXCR, storing one row per CDR3 protein. The table records around 320,000 distinct CDR3 sequences, approximately 20% of them present only once. The source was PBMCs from blood, collected approximately 22 months after vaccination. Source of these receptors: a man in his fifties or sixties who received an inactivated influenza vaccine.

The genes are TRBV6-2 or TRBV6-3 and TRBJ1-1, with 7 bases aligning to TRBD1. V trimming: 6 bases; J trimming: 3 bases; junction bases outside the gene matches: 13. The CDR3 totals 16 residues. Germline V lookup: CDR1 MNHEY, CDR2 SVGEGT. The CDR3 DNA reads as TGTGCCAGCAGAACCCCAAAGGGGGCTTACGACACTGAAGCTTTCTTT. Amino acid sequence: CASRTPKGAYDTEAFF.

This clonotype was found many times. This rearrangement joins TRBV25-1 to TRBJ1-2; D uncertain. The CDR3 covers 14 residues. The V and J ends lost 2 bases and 8 bases respectively, with 15 bases between them. CDR1 and CDR2 (germline): MGHDK, SYGVNS. CDR3 sequence (DNA): TGTGCCAGCAGTGAAAGGACCGGGCGCAAAGGCTACACCTTC. Translation: CASSERTGRKGYTF.

The table lists this clonotype with a few counts. The chain couples TRBV30 to TRBJ1-1, with TRBD1 as a possible D gene (6 bases). CDR3 length: 13 residues. V lost 7 bases and J lost 6, with 18 bases in between. Germline assignment: CDR1 GTSNPN and CDR2 SVGIG (reference sequence). Here the CDR3 DNA reads TGTGCCTACGAGCCGACAGGTATTTCTGAAGCTTTCTTT. Amino acid sequence: CAYEPTGISEAFF.

This clonotype occurred a few times. This rearrangement joins TRBV7-8 to TRBJ2-1, with a possible D match to TRBD1 (6 bases). The CDR3 extends over 15 amino acids. Germline V gene sequence: CDR1 SGHVS, CDR2 FQNEAQ. The V gene lost 5 bases and the J gene lost 4 bases, with 15 bases spanning the gap. The DNA for the CDR3 is TGTGCCAGCAGCCCTGCCCAGGACAGATACAATGAGCAGTTCTTC. It translates to CASSPAQDRYNEQFF.

The rearrangement links TRBV20-1 to TRBJ1-2, with D possibly matching TRBD1 (5 bases). CDR1 DFQATT and CDR2 SNEGSKA come from the germline V gene (reference sequence). The CDR3 is made up of 14 amino acids. The ends were cut back, 0 bases at V and 2 bases at J, with 10 bases in the middle. This CDR3 reads CSARDWGVNYGYTF. CDR3 coding DNA: TGCAGTGCTAGAGATTGGGGGGTCAACTATGGCTACACCTTC.

This clonotype was counted a few times. The gene calls are TRBV10-3 and TRBJ2-3; 8 bases are a match to TRBD2. Germline V gene sequence: CDR1 ENHRY, CDR2 SYGVKD. The CDR3 runs to 13 residues. J gave up 2 bases and V 10 bases, and 5 bases lay outside the gene matches. The CDR3 is CATERGSTDTQYF. Here the CDR3 DNA reads TGTGCCACCGAGCGGGGGTCCACAGATACGCAGTATTTT.

This clonotype was found many times. This chain links TRBV10-2 with TRBJ2-7; D is tentatively TRBD1 or TRBD2 (5 bases each). V was cut by 6 bases and J by 3 bases, with 12 bases left in between. The CDR3 is 13 residues long. Germline CDR1 reads WSHSY; CDR2 reads SAAADI. CDR3 sequence (DNA): TGCGCCAGCAGCTCCGGGACGGTCTACGAGCAGTACTTC. This gives the protein CASSSGTVYEQYF.

The rearrangement uses TRBV29-1 and TRBJ2-5, with 9 bases aligning to TRBD2. V gave up 6 bases and J gave up 4 bases; unmatched junction bases: 9. The CDR3 is 14 amino acids. Germline CDR1 and CDR2: SQVTM and ANQGSEA. Written as DNA, the CDR3 is TGCAGCGTCGAATTTAGCGGGAGCTCAGAGACCCAGTACTTC. Translating it yields CSVEFSGSSETQYF.

This chain joins TRBV6-2 or TRBV6-3 and TRBJ1-2; tentatively, D is TRBD1 (5 bases). This CDR3 spans 14 amino acids. The germline V and J ends were trimmed by 2 bases and 8 bases, with 15 bases remaining between them. Germline assignment: CDR1 MNHEY and CDR2 SVGEGT. CDR3 bases: TGTGCCAGCAGTTACCCCGGGACCCCACAAGGCTACACCTTC. Translated, it gives CASSYPGTPQGYTF.

This clonotype was found a few times. Germline and junction disagree at one end, which may indicate a read error. This rearrangement joins TRBV7-9 to TRBJ2-1, with D perhaps TRBD1 or TRBD2 (6 bases each). The CDR3 is 14 amino acids. Looked up from germline, CDR1 is SEHNR and CDR2 is FQNEAQ (reference sequence). CDR3 nucleotides: TGTGCCAGCAGCTTTAGGGACAAGGGCCCTCGGGAGATCTTC. This codes for CASSFRDKGPREIF.

The rearrangement joins TRBV12-3 or TRBV12-4 to TRBJ2-1; 9 bases agree with TRBD2. The ends lost 6 bases at V and 8 bases at J; junction bases unmatched: 26. This CDR3 has 20 amino acids. The CDR3 loop reads CASRPERQGGRLAGFYEQFF. In DNA form, the CDR3 reads TGTGCCAGCAGACCCGAAAGACAGGGAGGACGGCTAGCGGGATTCTATGAGCAGTTCTTC.

This clonotype was counted between two and nine times. J is TRBJ2-5 and V is TRBV7-2; D not certain. Deletions cut 7 bases from V and 5 bases from J, with 8 bases between. The CDR3 totals 11 residues. The V gene's germline CDR1 is SGHTA and CDR2 FQGNSA. CDR3 in DNA: TGTGCCAGCACCTCCTCGGAGACCCAGTACTTC. Translation: CASTSSETQYF.

This clonotype was counted between two and nine times. This rearrangement joins TRBV6-2 or TRBV6-3 to TRBJ2-7; D uncertain. The CDR3 contains 12 residues. Germline V gives CDR1 MNHEY, CDR2 SVGEGT. V was pared by 4 bases and J by 2 bases, with 6 bases between. CDR3 nucleotide sequence: TGTGCCAGCAGTTTCAGAGCCTACGAGCAGTACTTC. It codes for CASSFRAYEQYF.

This chain uses TRBV6-2 or TRBV6-3 with TRBJ1-1; D might be TRBD1 (5 bases). This CDR3 comprises 14 residues. The V end lost 5 bases, the J end lost 6 bases, and 16 bases lay between the germline ends. Germline V gene data show CDR1 as MNHEY and CDR2 as SVGEGT. CDR3: CASSTGGVGAEAFF. The CDR3 DNA reads as TGTGCCAGCAGTACCGGGGGGGTCGGGGCTGAAGCTTTCTTT.

The rearrangement uses TRBV6-2 or TRBV6-3 and TRBJ1-2, with 8 bases identical to TRBD1. The CDR3 covers 16 residues. V lost 0 bases to trimming and J lost 5 bases; unmatched junction nucleotides: 8. Germline V gene data show CDR1 as MNHEY and CDR2 as SVGEGT. The CDR3 reads CASSYSYVRGPYGYTF. DNA of the CDR3: TGTGCCAGCAGTTACTCGTACGTCAGGGGGCCTTATGGCTACACCTTC.

The sample holds a few counts of this clonotype. The chain couples TRBV20-1 to TRBJ1-5; 8 positions agree with TRBD1. The germline V gene has CDR1 DFQATT and CDR2 SNEGSKA (reference sequence). CDR3 length equals 14 residues. The CDR3 loop reads CSLRTGSSNQPQHF. In nucleotides, the CDR3 is TGCAGCTTAAGGACAGGGTCAAGCAATCAGCCCCAGCATTTT.

The table lists this clonotype with many counts. The chain has TRBV5-5 and TRBJ2-1; TRBD1 aligns across 8 bases. This CDR3 is built from 16 residues. Trimming removed 3 bases from V and 0 bases from J; junction bases left unmatched: 5. Per the germline V gene, CDR1 is SGHKS and CDR2 is YYEKEE (reference sequence). For the CDR3, the DNA is TGTGCCAGCAGCTCCATTGGGACAGGCTCCTACAATGAGCAGTTCTTC. It specifies CASSSIGTGSYNEQFF.

The chain is built from TRBV29-1 and TRBJ1-5, with D possibly TRBD1 on 6 matching bases. Germline V gives CDR1 SQVTM, CDR2 ANQGSEA. V shed 7 bases and J shed 3 bases, with 25 bases lying between them. This CDR3 is 17 amino acids long. This CDR3 is CSARQEWISQINQPQHF. As DNA, the CDR3 is TGCAGCGCCCGACAGGAGTGGATTAGTCAAATCAATCAGCCCCAGCATTTT.

The genes are TRBV30 and TRBJ1-5, with 8 bases matching TRBD1. The CDR3 totals 17 residues. CDR1 and CDR2 from the germline V gene are GTSNPN and SVGIG (reference sequence). V lost 0 bases and J lost 1; bases outside the gene matches: 8. In DNA, the CDR3 is TGTGCCTGGAGTGTTTATCCCTCAGGGGGCAGCAATCAGCCCCAGCATTTT. It encodes CAWSVYPSGGSNQPQHF.

The V call is TRBV7-9, the J call TRBJ2-1, with D maybe TRBD2 (5 bases). Trimming pared 4 bases from V and 9 bases from J, leaving 10 bases between. The germline V gene encodes CDR1 SEHNR and CDR2 FQNEAQ (reference sequence). CDR3 length: 12 amino acids. Here the CDR3 reads CASSSERAEQFF. As DNA, the CDR3 is TGTGCCAGCAGCTCCGAGAGGGCTGAGCAGTTCTTC.

This clonotype was detected only once. V usage is TRBV10-3 and J usage is TRBJ1-5, with D possibly TRBD1 on 5 matching bases. V was trimmed by 6 bases and J by 5 bases, leaving 17 bases between them. Germline lookup yields CDR1 ENHRY and CDR2 SYGVKD. The CDR3 covers 15 residues. CDR3 sequence reads: CAIRGSKGDYQPQHF. The CDR3 DNA reads TGTGCCATCAGGGGGTCGAAAGGGGACTATCAGCCCCAGCATTTT.

This sequence joins TRBV6-1 and TRBJ1-4, with 10 nucleotides matching TRBD1. V dropped 4 bases and J dropped 2; count of bases not matched to a gene: 10. The CDR3 runs 18 residues. In germline, CDR1 is MNHNS, CDR2 SASEGT. CDR3 DNA: TGTGCCAGCAGTGTTTCAGTAGGACAGGGGGTTACTAATGAAAAACTGTTTTTT. Residues: CASSVSVGQGVTNEKLFF.

J is TRBJ1-2 and V is TRBV18, with D possibly being TRBD1 (5 bases). Germline V lookup: CDR1 KGHSH, CDR2 LQKENI. The CDR3 loop spans 13 amino acids. V lost 5 bases to trimming and J lost 4 bases, with 11 bases between them. DNA of the CDR3: TGTGCCAGCTCAGGACAAGCCAGCTATGGCTACACCTTC. Translating it yields CASSGQASYGYTF. Together with reference TRBV18 and TRBJ1-2, the CDR3 gives the full variable domain: NAGVMQNPRHLVRRRGQEARLRCSPMKGHSHVYWYRQLPEEGLKFMVYLQKENIIDESGMPKERFSAEFPKEGPSILRIQQVVRGDSAAYFCASSGQASYGYTFGSGTRLTVV.

The V gene is TRBV6-2 or TRBV6-3, the J gene TRBJ1-2; perhaps TRBD1 as D (6 bases). The germline V gene encodes CDR1 MNHEY and CDR2 SVGEGT. V was cut by 7 bases and J by 4 bases, with 25 bases left in between. The CDR3 runs to 17 residues. The CDR3 loop is CASNQAHRALSGYGYTF. CDR3 bases: TGTGCCAGCAACCAAGCCCACAGGGCCCTGAGCGGCTATGGCTACACCTTC.

The V call is TRBV15, the J call TRBJ1-6; TRBD1 matches 9 bases. There are 21 residues in the CDR3. J gave up 0 bases and V 1 base, and 13 bases lay outside the gene matches. Germline V gene sequence: CDR1 LNHNV, CDR2 YYDKDF (reference sequence). CDR3 DNA: TGTGCCACCAGCAGAGCCGGGGGACAGGGCGATCATAGCTCCTATAATTCACCCCTCCACTTT. Residues: CATSRAGGQGDHSSYNSPLHF.

This clonotype was found a few times. The chain couples TRBV4-2 to TRBJ1-1; D perhaps matches TRBD1 (6 bases). The CDR3 covers 15 residues. The germline V gene encodes CDR1 LGHNA and CDR2 YNFKEQ. The V end was cut by 1 base, the J end by 5 bases, with 14 bases between. CDR3 coding DNA: TGTGCCAGCAGCCAAGCATGGGGGGCTGAAACTGAAGCTTTCTTT. Protein: CASSQAWGAETEAFF.

This clonotype was picked up many times. This chain uses TRBV20-1 with TRBJ1-5; a possible D gene is TRBD1 (6 bases). The V gene lost 0 bases and the J gene lost 6 bases, with 12 bases spanning the gap. CDR1 and CDR2 (germline): DFQATT, SNEGSKA (reference sequence). The CDR3 extends over 14 amino acids. In nucleotides, the CDR3 is TGCAGTGCTAGAGATCCAAGGGGGGCTCAGCCCCAGCATTTT. Amino acid sequence: CSARDPRGAQPQHF.